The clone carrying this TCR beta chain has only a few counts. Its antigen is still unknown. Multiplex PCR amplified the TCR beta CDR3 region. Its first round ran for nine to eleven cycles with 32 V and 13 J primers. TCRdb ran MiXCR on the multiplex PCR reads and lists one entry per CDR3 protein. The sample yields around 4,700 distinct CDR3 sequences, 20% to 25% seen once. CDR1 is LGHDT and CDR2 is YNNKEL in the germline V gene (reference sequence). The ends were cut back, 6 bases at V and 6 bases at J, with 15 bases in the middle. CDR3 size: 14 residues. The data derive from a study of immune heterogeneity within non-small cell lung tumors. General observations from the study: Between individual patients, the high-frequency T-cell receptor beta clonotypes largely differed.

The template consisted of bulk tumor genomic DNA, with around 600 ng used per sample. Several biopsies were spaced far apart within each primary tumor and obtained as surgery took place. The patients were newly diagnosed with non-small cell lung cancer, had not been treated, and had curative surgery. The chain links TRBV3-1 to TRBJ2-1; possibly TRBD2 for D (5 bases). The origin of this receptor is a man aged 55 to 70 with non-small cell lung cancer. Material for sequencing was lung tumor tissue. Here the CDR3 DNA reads TGTGCCAGCAGATCGGGCTCACGGGGCAATGAGCAGTTCTTC. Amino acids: CASRSGSRGNEQFF.